This T cell receptor beta chain was profiled in a study of T cells in Graves' hyperthyroidism and ophthalmopathy. The V segment lost 2 bases and the J segment 7 bases; nucleotides outside the gene matches: 1. The germline gives CDR1 MNHNS, CDR2 SASEGT. The CDR3 spans 12 residues. Inclusion characteristics of ophthalmopathy patients comprised a Clinical Activity Score of at least 3, a NOSPECS grade of at least 4, and duration under 3 months. On this clonotype: Its antigen remains unidentified.

RNA transcripts served as the template for amplifying TCR beta CDR3 regions. During a first-round RT-PCR of the TCR CDR3, the HTBI primer set was used. Each CDR3 protein is one row after TCRdb ran MiXCR on the multiplex PCR reads. Found here are approximately 530,000 distinct CDR3 sequences, less than 20% of them singletons; the top ten hold around 50%. Study-level findings and limits: A 13 V-J signature model discriminated ophthalmopathy versus stable hyperthyroidism.

The V gene is TRBV6-1, the J gene TRBJ2-7; TRBD2 matches 8 bases. The TCR comes from a middle-aged man with Graves' ophthalmopathy. The sequencing input was blood. The CDR3: CASSETGGEQYF. CDR3 nucleotide sequence: TGTGCCAGCAGTGAAACGGGGGGGGAGCAGTACTTC.